These T cell receptor beta chains were read from a single sample in a study of PD-L1 blockade in urothelial cancer. Clones were read by immunoSEQ multiplex PCR, and TCRdb kept only the in-frame ones, dropping some. This table has around 100,000 clones, over 75% appearing once. Here the sequenced sample was PBMCs, taken around atezolizumab (anti-PD-L1) treatment. All receptors come from a man in his sixties with urothelial cancer. The CDR3 runs from the conserved cysteine through the conserved F or W. Fields, in order: clone size, J gene, D gene, V gene, CDR3 DNA, CDR3 protein. D genes are given only for firm matches. Size is stated for part of the rows, as once, few or many counts, or as a class when the clone is expanded.

>-|TRBJ2-2|TRBD2|TRBV27
TGTGCCAGCAGTCCAAGGTCATTTAGCGGGGTTACCGGGGAGCTGTTTTTT
CASSPRSFSGVTGELFF
>-|TRBJ2-1|TRBD1|TRBV6-1
TGTGCCAGCAGTGAAATGCAGGGGGCGTACAATGAGCAGTTCTTC
CASSEMQGAYNEQFF
>-|TRBJ2-7|TRBD1|TRBV6-5
TGTGCCAGCAGTTGGGGACAGGGACCGTCCTACGAGCAGTACTTC
CASSWGQGPSYEQYF
>-|TRBJ1-6|-|TRBV19
TGTGCCAGTAGTATCAACTGGAATAGCGATTCACCCCTCCACTTT
CASSINWNSDSPLHF
>-|TRBJ2-7|TRBD2|TRBV13
TGTGCCAGCAGCACCCGACTAGCGGGAGGCTACGAGCAGTACTTC
CASSTRLAGGYEQYF
>-|TRBJ1-4|-|TRBV11-3
TGTGCCAGCAGCTCTGGGGAGGGCGAAAAACTGTTTTTT
CASSSGEGEKLFF
>-|TRBJ1-4|TRBD1|TRBV27
TGTGCCAGCAGTTCCCAGGGGGCGGCTAATGAAAAACTGTTTTTT
CASSSQGAANEKLFF
>-|TRBJ2-3|-|TRBV7-2
TGTGCCAGCAGCTTACAAGACGGGGAAGATACGCAGTATTTT
CASSLQDGEDTQYF
>once|TRBJ2-1|TRBD2|TRBV5-1
TGCGCCAGCAGTACTAGCGGGCCCCTCCCCAACAATGAGCAGTTCTTC
CASSTSGPLPNNEQFF
>-|TRBJ2-7|TRBD1|TRBV9
TGTGCCAGCAGCAGACCGGGACAGGCCTACGAGCAGTACTTC
CASSRPGQAYEQYF
>-|TRBJ1-4|-|TRBV29-1
TGCAGCGTTGTAGCCAGCTTTAATGAAAAACTGTTTTTT
CSVVASFNEKLFF
>-|TRBJ1-1|-|TRBV5-1
TGCGCCAGCAAGCCCGGGTGGAACACTGAAGCTTTCTTT
CASKPGWNTEAFF
>-|TRBJ1-2|-|TRBV6-5
TGTGCCAGCAGTTGGGGGGGTGCTAACTATGGCTACACCTTC
CASSWGGANYGYTF
>-|TRBJ1-3|-|TRBV6-1
TGTGCCAGCATCCTGGGGGGACCCCAAGGAAACACCATATATTTT
CASILGGPQGNTIYF
>once|TRBJ1-1|TRBD1|TRBV19
TGTGCCAGTAGTACGGGGACAGTGAACACTGAAGCTTTCTTT
CASSTGTVNTEAFF
>-|TRBJ2-1|-|TRBV7-9
TGTGCCAGCAGCTTAATTGGGACTGGGAATGAGCAGTTCTTC
CASSLIGTGNEQFF
>-|TRBJ2-5|TRBD2|TRBV15
TGTGCCACCAGCATCGGACTAGCGGGGGAAGAGACCCAGTACTTC
CATSIGLAGEETQYF
>-|TRBJ2-3|TRBD2|TRBV18
TGTGCCAGCTCACCGTCCCTAGCGGCCACAGATACGCAGTATTTT
CASSPSLAATDTQYF
>-|TRBJ1-1|TRBD1|TRBV7-2
TGTGCCAGCAGCCAGGGGGCGGCGAACACTGAAGCTTTCTTT
CASSQGAANTEAFF
>-|TRBJ2-1|TRBD1|TRBV6-4
TGTGCCAGCAGGAGGACAGGGGAGCGATACAATGAGCAGTTCTTC
CASRRTGERYNEQFF
>-|TRBJ2-7|-|TRBV30
TGTGCCTGGGGCTTCAGACTAAGCTCCTACGAGCAGTACTTC
CAWGFRLSSYEQYF
>-|TRBJ2-1|-|TRBV9
TGTGCCAGCAGCGGATATGGGGCTGAGCAGTTCTTC
CASSGYGAEQFF
>-|TRBJ2-5|TRBD2|TRBV10-3
TGTGCCATCAGAGGACTAGAGGGGGAGACCCAGTACTTC
CAIRGLEGETQYF
>-|TRBJ2-6|-|TRBV19
TGTGCCAGTAGATTGGGGGCCATTTCTGGGGCCAACGTCCTGACTTTC
CASRLGAISGANVLTF
>-|TRBJ2-7|-|TRBV10-1
TGCGCCAGCAGCCGAGACACCGACTACGAGCAGTACTTC
CASSRDTDYEQYF
>-|TRBJ1-2|-|TRBV2
TGTGCCAGTCAGCCGCCGGGACAAGTATATGGCTACACCTTC
CASQPPGQVYGYTF
>-|TRBJ2-1|-|TRBV20-1
TGCAGTGCTACTTCCGCCGGGGAGCAGTTCTTC
CSATSAGEQFF
>once|TRBJ2-1|TRBD2|TRBV9
TGTGCCAGCAGCGTAGGGGGACTAGGGCAGTTCTTC
CASSVGGLGQFF
>-|TRBJ1-1|TRBD1|TRBV6-5
TGTGCCAGCAGTTACGGACAGGGAAACACTGAAGCTTTCTTT
CASSYGQGNTEAFF
>-|TRBJ2-5|TRBD1|TRBV7-2
TGTGCCAGCAGCCCGAGGGACAGACCACAAGAGACCCAGTACTTC
CASSPRDRPQETQYF
>-|TRBJ2-1|-|TRBV5-6
TGTGCCAGCAGCTTGCCCATTAGCGGTGAGCAGTTCTTC
CASSLPISGEQFF
>-|TRBJ2-1|TRBD2|TRBV19
TGTGCCAGTAGATCTAGCGGGGGGAATGAGCAGTTCTTC
CASRSSGGNEQFF
>-|TRBJ2-1|-|TRBV7-3
TGTGCCAGCAGCTTAGGGAGGAATGAGCAGTTCTTC
CASSLGRNEQFF
>-|TRBJ2-6|TRBD1|TRBV29-1
TGCAGCGTCGGTGACAGGGTTGGGGCCAACGTCCTGACTTTC
CSVGDRVGANVLTF
>-|TRBJ1-1|-|TRBV2
TGTGCCAGCACCACCCGACTCCACACTGAAGCTTTCTTT
CASTTRLHTEAFF
>-|TRBJ2-7|-|TRBV7-2
TGTGCCAGCACCCAAGAGGTGGGTGAGCAGTACTTC
CASTQEVGEQYF
>-|TRBJ2-4|-|TRBV7-7
TGTGCTAGCAGCTTAGGCGTGGGTAGCGAAAACATTCAGTACTTC
CASSLGVGSENIQYF
>once|TRBJ2-7|TRBD2|TRBV27
TGTGCCAGCAGTTTAAATCGTCTTGGCGGACTAGCGGGGGCCGCCTCCTACGAGCAGTACTTC
CASSLNRLGGLAGAASYEQYF
>-|TRBJ1-5|-|TRBV7-9
TGTGCCAGCAGCTTATCTCCCAGCAATCAGCCCCAGCATTTT
CASSLSPSNQPQHF
>-|TRBJ2-7|TRBD1|TRBV7-2
TGTGCCAGCAGCCCTTCCGGGACAGAAACCTACGAGCAGTACTTC
CASSPSGTETYEQYF
>-|TRBJ1-1|TRBD1|TRBV6-6
TGTGCCAGCAGTTACCCGGGACAGCGGAACACTGAAGCTTTCTTT
CASSYPGQRNTEAFF
>-|TRBJ2-7|TRBD2|TRBV27
TGTGCCAGCAGTTTGAGGCTAGCGGGAGCTGAGCAGTACTTC
CASSLRLAGAEQYF
>-|TRBJ1-1|TRBD1|TRBV2
TGTGCCAGCAGTGCAGGGGGCTTTGCTGAAGCTTTCTTT
CASSAGGFAEAFF
>-|TRBJ1-1|TRBD1|TRBV25-1
TGTGCCAGCAGTGGTCCAGACAGGGGGCTTGGTGAAGCTTTCTTT
CASSGPDRGLGEAFF
>-|TRBJ1-4|-|TRBV19
TGTGCCAGTAGTATCGGTGAAAAACTGTTTTTT
CASSIGEKLFF
>-|TRBJ1-1|-|TRBV13
TGTGCCAGCAACTCGGCCGGGGAAGCTTTCTTT
CASNSAGEAFF
>-|TRBJ2-7|TRBD1|TRBV7-7
TGTGCTAGCAGCCCGGACAGGGGCGAGCAGTACTTC
CASSPDRGEQYF
>-|TRBJ2-3|TRBD2|TRBV28
TGTGCCAGCAGTTTAATCGGACTAGCGGGAGCAGATACGCAGTATTTT
CASSLIGLAGADTQYF
>-|TRBJ1-4|-|TRBV27
TGTGCCAGCGCGCCTACTAATGAAAAACTGTTTTTT
CASAPTNEKLFF
>-|TRBJ2-7|-|TRBV27
TGTGCCAGCGGACAGCTCTACGAGCAGTACTTC
CASGQLYEQYF
>-|TRBJ2-1|TRBD2|TRBV5-6
TGTGCCAGCAGCCCAGGACTAGAGGGTATTCGGTTCTTC
CASSPGLEGIRFF